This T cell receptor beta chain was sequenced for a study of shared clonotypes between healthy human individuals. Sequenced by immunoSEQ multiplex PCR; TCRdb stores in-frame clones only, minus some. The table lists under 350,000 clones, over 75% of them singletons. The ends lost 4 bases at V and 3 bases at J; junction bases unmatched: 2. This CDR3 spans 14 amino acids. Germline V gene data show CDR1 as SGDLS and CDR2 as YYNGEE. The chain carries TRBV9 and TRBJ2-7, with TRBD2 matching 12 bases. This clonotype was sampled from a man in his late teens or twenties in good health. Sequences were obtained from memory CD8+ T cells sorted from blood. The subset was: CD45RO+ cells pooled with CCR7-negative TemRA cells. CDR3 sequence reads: CASSPGLAGYEQYF. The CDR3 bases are TGTGCCAGCAGCCCGGGACTAGCGGGCTACGAGCAGTACTTC.